This is a list of T cell receptor beta chains from one sample in a study of blood T cells in healthy people across ages. TCRdb passed the 5' RACE reads through MiXCR, listing each CDR3 protein once. The data hold about 670,000 distinct CDR3 sequences, with over 40% observed a single time. The sequenced sample was blood. The receptors derive from an elderly man in good health. The CDR3 runs from the conserved cysteine through the conserved F or W. A D gene is named only where the DNA matches it firmly. The size field is filled for only some rows; it gives once, few, many or a size class.

>.|TRBJ2-7|TRBV20-1|many
TGCAGTGCCGGGCAGCCCTACGAGCAGTACTTC
CSAGQPYEQYF
>.|TRBJ2-5|TRBV11-3|.
TGTGCCAGCAGCTTAGGTTCGAGCCGGGAGACCCAGTACTTC
CASSLGSSRETQYF
>.|TRBJ2-2|TRBV6-2/TRBV6-3|few
TGTGCCAGCAGTTACCTTGAGTACACCGGGGAGCTGTTTTTT
CASSYLEYTGELFF
>.|TRBJ2-1|TRBV6-2/TRBV6-3|.
TGTGCCAGCAGTTACGTTTCGAATGAGCAGTTCTTC
CASSYVSNEQFF
>.|TRBJ2-1|TRBV13|few
TGTGCCAGCAGCTTTCAATTCGGGGAGGACAATGAGCAGTTCTTC
CASSFQFGEDNEQFF
>.|TRBJ2-5|TRBV10-2|.
TGCGCCAGCAGTGAGTCCTGGGGAGAGACCCAGTACTTC
CASSESWGETQYF
>TRBD2|TRBJ2-5|TRBV11-2|many
TGTGCCAGCAGCCTAGGGGTGGGTAGCGGGAGCCAAGAGACCCAGTACTTC
CASSLGVGSGSQETQYF
>TRBD1|TRBJ1-2|TRBV29-1|few
TGCAGCGTCCGGGGACAGACCTATGGCTACACCTTC
CSVRGQTYGYTF
>TRBD1|TRBJ2-6|TRBV6-1|.
TGTGCCAGCAGCAGGGACAGGCCTTTTGTTGGGGCCAACGTCCTGACTTTC
CASSRDRPFVGANVLTF
>.|TRBJ2-7|TRBV20-1|.
TGCAGTGCTAGGAGCCCAAGGCGCCTAACCTACGAGCAGTACTTC
CSARSPRRLTYEQYF
>.|TRBJ2-6|TRBV7-6|.
TGTGCCAGCAGCTTAGGATTGGGTCCTGGGGCCAACGTCCTGACTTTC
CASSLGLGPGANVLTF
>TRBD1|TRBJ2-7|TRBV28|.
TGTGCCAGCACATACAGGGGGTACGAGCAGTACTTC
CASTYRGYEQYF